The 7 T cell receptor beta chains below all came from one sample that was sequenced in a study of naive and memory T cell subsets. Four PCR rounds used nested alpha and beta constant region primers plus the SP2 primer. TCRdb re-called the 5' RACE reads with MiXCR, one entry per CDR3 protein. The sample includes more than 45,000 distinct CDR3 sequences, more than 7% seen only once; the top ten take 8.5% to 10%. An oligonucleotide containing a UMI was ligated to the 3' end of TCR cDNA. These receptors were obtained from a male donor in good health.

This clonotype was seen repeatedly, ten times or more. The chain couples TRBV6-4 to TRBJ1-1; D uncertain. The V gene's germline CDR1 is MRHNA and CDR2 SNTAGT. V gave up 2 bases and J gave up 7 bases, with 11 bases separating them. The CDR3 consists of 13 residues. CDR3 in amino acids: CASSDPRTDEAFF. The CDR3 DNA sequence: TGTGCCAGCAGTGACCCCCGGACGGATGAAGCTTTCTTT.

This clonotype has at least ten counts. The chain joins TRBV29-1 to TRBJ1-1; D is ambiguous. Germline CDR1 is SQVTM and CDR2 is ANQGSEA. There are 14 residues in the CDR3. V was cut by 4 bases and J by 0 bases, with 12 bases left in between. The CDR3 nucleotides are TGCAGCGTTGTGGGTCGTGGGGTGAACACTGAAGCTTTCTTT. This gives the protein CSVVGRGVNTEAFF.

The sample holds many counts of this clonotype. This chain connects TRBV6-5 to TRBJ1-6; no clear D gene. The CDR3 is made up of 15 amino acids. Germline CDR1 is MNHEY and CDR2 is SVGAGI. Trimming removed 7 bases at V and 6 bases at J, with 16 bases between. This CDR3 reads CASMTGSRSNSPLHF. The CDR3 DNA is TGTGCCAGCATGACGGGGTCCAGATCTAATTCACCCCTCCACTTT.

The V gene is TRBV4-1, the J gene TRBJ2-1; TRBD2 might be the D (6 bases). Germline assignment: CDR1 MGHRA and CDR2 YSYEKL. Between the trimmed V and J ends, which lost 1 base and 3 bases, there was a span of 16 bases. The CDR3 totals 17 residues. Here the CDR3 DNA reads TGCGCCAGCAGCCAAGGAATCTTAGCGGCGAACTACAATGAGCAGTTCTTC. Translating gives CASSQGILAANYNEQFF.

This chain connects TRBV27 to TRBJ2-1; D might be TRBD1 (5 bases). This CDR3 is built from 14 residues. CDR1 and CDR2 from the germline V gene are MNHEY and SMNVEV (reference sequence). The germline V and J ends were trimmed by 8 bases and 0 bases, with 11 bases remaining between them. The CDR3 bases are TGTGCCAGCTCGGACATCGGCTCCTACAATGAGCAGTTCTTC. It codes for CASSDIGSYNEQFF.

There are a few counts of this clonotype. V usage is TRBV27 and J usage is TRBJ1-1; the D is unclear. This CDR3 is 13 amino acids long. Germline-derived CDR1 and CDR2 are MNHEY and SMNVEV (reference sequence). Trimming shortened V by 6 bases and J by 5 bases, and 13 bases separated the two germline ends. The CDR3 protein is CASSLTGLTEAFF. The DNA for the CDR3 is TGTGCCAGCAGCCTGACCGGACTTACTGAAGCTTTCTTT.

This clonotype was found a few times. The chain links TRBV6-6 to TRBJ2-1; 9 bases are shared with TRBD1. The junction had 8 bases not matched to a gene; V was cut back by 5 bases and J by 9 bases. The CDR3 loop spans 14 amino acids. In germline, CDR1 is MNHNY, CDR2 SVGAGI (reference sequence). The CDR3 DNA follows: TGTGCCAGCAGTGGACAGGGGAGCCTTAGTGAGCAGTTCTTC. Amino acids: CASSGQGSLSEQFF.